Following are 3 T cell receptor beta chains from one sample sequenced in a study of blood T cell repertoires in COVID-19. Clones were sequenced by immunoSEQ multiplex PCR, and TCRdb holds only the in-frame ones, with some missing. The repertoire holds 13,000 or so clones, with 65% to 80% as singletons. Material: peripheral blood. The receptors derive from an elderly woman with acute or convalescent COVID-19.

V usage is TRBV6-4 and J usage is TRBJ2-2; possibly TRBD2 for D (6 bases). Germline loops: CDR1 MRHNA, CDR2 SNTAGT. The CDR3 sequence is 15 residues long. The germline V and J ends were trimmed by 6 bases and 3 bases, with 14 bases remaining between them. CDR3 DNA: TGTGCCAGCAGCCCCGGCGGGGACTACACCGGGGAGCTGTTTTTT. Translating gives CASSPGGDYTGELFF.

This chain joins TRBV15 and TRBJ1-6; TRBD1 agrees at 8 bases. The germline gives CDR1 LNHNV, CDR2 YYDKDF (reference sequence). The CDR3 length is 16 residues. The ends lost 3 bases at V and 5 bases at J; junction bases unmatched: 6. The DNA for the CDR3 is TGTGCCACCAGCAGGAGCGGACAGGGAAATAATTCACCCCTCCACTTT. Encoded protein: CATSRSGQGNNSPLHF.

The rearrangement links TRBV7-9 to TRBJ2-1; a weak D match, TRBD1 (6 bases). Trimming removed 4 bases at V and 4 bases at J, with 20 bases between. The CDR3 covers 17 residues. Germline V gives CDR1 SEHNR, CDR2 FQNEAQ (reference sequence). CDR3 residues: CASSSLATGGVYNEQFF. The CDR3 bases are TGTGCCAGCAGCTCCCTCGCGACAGGAGGCGTGTACAATGAGCAGTTCTTC.